A single sample gave rise to the 27 T cell receptor beta chains below, sequenced in a study of CD8+CD57+ T cells in acquired aplastic anemia. Template material for TCR beta VDJ and CDR3 profiling consisted of genomic DNA. From the reads, TCRdb called clonotypes with MiXCR, one entry per CDR3 protein. Among 150,000 to 200,000 distinct CDR3 sequences listed, more than 40% were seen once. All patients picked for sequencing had shown, by flow cytometry, an expansion of CD8+CD57+ cells. The sample taken for sequencing was sorted CD4+, CD8+, or CD8+CD57+ T cells (not recorded which) from PBMCs. Receptors originate from a human donor with aplastic anemia.

Written as DNA, the CDR3 is TGTGCCAGCAGCCATAGGGCAGGTGGAGCAACTAATGAAAAACTGTTTTTT. This codes for CASSHRAGGATNEKLFF. This chain links TRBV3-1 with TRBJ1-4; D is uncertain. The CDR3 is 17 residues long. The germline gives CDR1 LGHDT, CDR2 YNNKEL (reference sequence). Trimming shortened V by 3 bases and J by 0 bases, and 14 bases separated the two germline ends.

V and J are TRBV6-2 or TRBV6-3 and TRBJ2-7; perhaps TRBD2 as D (7 bases). Germline CDR1 MNHEY, CDR2 SVGEGT. The V end was cut by 0 bases, the J end by 3 bases, with 18 bases between. The CDR3 runs 17 residues. The DNA of the CDR3 is TGTGCCAGCAGTTACTCACCTACAGGGCCGGGAGGCTACGAGCAGTACTTC. It is translated as CASSYSPTGPGGYEQYF.

This clonotype was seen only once. The V call is TRBV10-2, the J call TRBJ2-7; TRBD1 is a possible D gene (5 bases). Trimming pared 7 bases from V and 2 bases from J, leaving 15 bases between. This CDR3 region has 14 residues. Looked up from germline, CDR1 is WSHSY and CDR2 is SAAADI. CDR3 protein: CASTTWGSAYEQYF. As DNA, the CDR3 is TGCGCCAGCACTACGTGGGGCTCTGCCTACGAGCAGTACTTC.

This clonotype is a singleton in its sample. This rearrangement joins TRBV12-3 or TRBV12-4 to TRBJ2-2; perhaps D is TRBD1 or TRBD2 (5 bases each). The V and J ends lost 4 bases and 7 bases respectively, with 10 bases between them. The CDR3 contains 13 residues. DNA of the CDR3: TGTGCCAGCAGTTCCCTTGGGGGCGGGGAGCTGTTTTTT. Translation: CASSSLGGGELFF.

The rearrangement uses TRBV2 and TRBJ2-1; TRBD1 matches 9 bases. Per germline, CDR1 SNHLY and CDR2 FYNNEI. The ends lost 5 bases at V and 9 bases at J; junction bases unmatched: 8. This CDR3 has 14 amino acids. The CDR3 protein is CASSSTTGGFEQFF. CDR3 DNA sequence: TGTGCCAGCAGTTCTACGACAGGGGGTTTTGAGCAGTTCTTC.

The V and J genes are TRBV7-9 and TRBJ2-1; weak D call: TRBD2 (7 bases). Germline V gene data show CDR1 as SEHNR and CDR2 as FQNEAQ (reference sequence). The CDR3 totals 11 residues. V was clipped by 8 bases and J by 10 bases, with 12 bases between them. This chain's CDR3 is CASGGAEEQFF. The CDR3 bases are TGTGCCAGCGGGGGGGCGGAGGAGCAGTTCTTC. Complete variable domain (other parts from reference TRBV7-9 and TRBJ2-1): DTGVSQNPRHKITKRGQNVTFRCDPISEHNRLYWYRQTLGQGPEFLTYFQNEAQLEKSRLLSDRFSAERPKGSFSTLEIQRTEQGDSAMYLCASGGAEEQFFGPGTRLTVL.

The J gene is TRBJ2-1, the V gene TRBV29-1, with D perhaps being TRBD1 or TRBD2 (5 bases each). V lost 8 bases, J lost 9 bases, and 14 bases lay in between. Germline V gives CDR1 SQVTM, CDR2 ANQGSEA. The CDR3 has 11 residues. The chain's CDR3 is CSLGDGLEQFF. CDR3 nucleotides: TGCAGCTTAGGGGACGGACTTGAGCAGTTCTTC.

This clonotype showed up many times. The chain joins TRBV10-3 to TRBJ2-3, with 8 bases lining up with TRBD2. J lost 4 bases, V lost 4 bases, and 16 bases had no gene match. The CDR3 extends over 18 amino acids. Germline values: CDR1 ENHRY, CDR2 SYGVKD. The CDR3 reads CAISVREAGAPFPDTQYF. The CDR3 nucleotides read TGTGCCATCAGTGTACGGGAAGCGGGAGCCCCCTTCCCAGATACGCAGTATTTT.

The V call is TRBV15, the J call TRBJ2-2; D unresolved. CDR3 length: 16 residues. V was trimmed by 5 bases and J by 4 bases, leaving 17 bases between them. Germline-derived CDR1 and CDR2 are LNHNV and YYDKDF (reference sequence). The CDR3 loop is CATSDQVTRPTGELFF. The CDR3 nucleotides are TGTGCCACCAGCGACCAAGTGACTCGCCCCACCGGGGAGCTGTTTTTT.

At least ten counts were recorded for this clonotype. The chain carries TRBV15 and TRBJ2-1; TRBD2 aligns across 9 bases. The germline gives CDR1 LNHNV, CDR2 YYDKDF (reference sequence). Losses at the gene ends were 3 bases for V and 3 bases for J; bases not matched to a gene: 3. The CDR3 contains 15 residues. The CDR3 protein is CATSRGLANYNEQFF. The CDR3 bases are TGTGCCACCAGCAGGGGACTAGCAAACTACAATGAGCAGTTCTTC. Supplemented by reference TRBV15 and TRBJ2-1, the full variable domain reads DAMVIQNPRYQVTQFGKPVTLSCSQTLNHNVMYWYQQKSSQAPKLLFHYYDKDFNNEADTPDNFQSRRPNTSFCFLDIRSPGLGDTAMYLCATSRGLANYNEQFFGPGTRLTVL.

J is TRBJ2-3 and V is TRBV10-1, with 7 positions matching TRBD2. Looked up from germline, CDR1 is WNHNN and CDR2 is SYGVQD (reference sequence). This CDR3 has 14 residues. With 4 bases clipped from V and 2 bases from J, the junction kept 3 bases outside the gene matches. Here the CDR3 reads CASSATSNTDTQYF. DNA for the CDR3: TGCGCCAGCAGTGCGACTAGCAACACAGATACGCAGTATTTT.

In this sample, this clonotype turned up many times. The chain combines TRBV11-3 with TRBJ2-3; the match to TRBD2 covers 7 bases. Germline V gives CDR1 SGHNT, CDR2 YENEEA. This CDR3 is built from 14 residues. V trimming: 1 base; J trimming: 5 bases; junction bases outside the gene matches: 3. DNA of the CDR3: TGTGCCAGCAGCTTAGGATTAGCGGGAGATACGCAGTATTTT. Translation: CASSLGLAGDTQYF. The variable domain in full, with the rest retrieved from reference TRBV11-3 and TRBJ2-3, is EAGVVQSPRYKIIEKKQPVAFWCNPISGHNTLYWYLQNLGQGPELLIRYENEEAVDDSQLPKDRFSAERLKGVDSTLKIQPAELGDSAVYLCASSLGLAGDTQYFGPGTRLTVL.

J is TRBJ2-1 and V is TRBV18; D gene ambiguous. CDR3 length: 13 amino acids. Per germline, CDR1 KGHSH and CDR2 LQKENI. Trimming removed 4 bases at V and 8 bases at J, with 12 bases between. The CDR3, as DNA: TGTGCCAGCTCACTCAACCCCGTCGATGAGCAGTTCTTC. It specifies CASSLNPVDEQFF. The variable domain in full, completed from reference TRBV18 and TRBJ2-1, reads NAGVMQNPRHLVRRRGQEARLRCSPMKGHSHVYWYRQLPEEGLKFMVYLQKENIIDESGMPKERFSAEFPKEGPSILRIQQVVRGDSAAYFCASSLNPVDEQFFGPGTRLTVL.

The rearrangement uses TRBV27 and TRBJ2-1, with D possibly being TRBD2 (5 bases). Germline CDR1 and CDR2: MNHEY and SMNVEV (reference sequence). This CDR3 is 15 amino acids long. The V end lost 7 bases, the J end lost 2 bases, and 15 bases lay between the germline ends. CDR3 DNA: TGTGCCAGCATTCTTCTAGAGGGTGCCTACAATGAGCAGTTCTTC. It translates to CASILLEGAYNEQFF.

The chain couples TRBV15 to TRBJ2-3, with 7 positions matching TRBD2. There are 16 residues in the CDR3. The junction had 3 bases not matched to a gene; V was cut back by 0 bases and J by 0 bases. Germline CDR1 LNHNV, CDR2 YYDKDF (reference sequence). The CDR3 DNA is TGTGCCACCAGCAGAGATCTAGCGGTTAGCACAGATACGCAGTATTTT. Amino acid sequence: CATSRDLAVSTDTQYF.

This sequence joins TRBV24-1 and TRBJ1-5; perhaps TRBD1 as D (6 bases). The CDR3 length is 14 residues. V was cut by 7 bases and J by 6 bases, with 15 bases left in between. The germline V gene encodes CDR1 KGHDR and CDR2 SFDVKD. The CDR3 sequence is CATSSSQGIQPQHF. The CDR3 nucleotides read TGTGCCACCAGCAGTTCACAGGGAATTCAGCCCCAGCATTTT.

This clonotype came up many times. The gene calls are TRBV20-1 and TRBJ2-7; maybe TRBD2 (6 bases). The V gene's germline CDR1 is DFQATT and CDR2 SNEGSKA (reference sequence). Trimming cost V 5 bases and J 4 bases, with 24 bases left between them. CDR3 length: 16 amino acids. The CDR3 region is CSAGTHTPRTPYEQYF. CDR3 bases: TGCAGTGCTGGGACTCACACCCCCCGTACTCCTTACGAGCAGTACTTC.

The chain recombines TRBV2 with TRBJ1-4; D unclear. The CDR3 sequence is 14 residues long. The germline CDR1 and CDR2 sequences are SNHLY and FYNNEI. The V end was cut by 5 bases, the J end by 5 bases, with 12 bases between. The DNA of the CDR3 is TGTGCCAGCAGTAACGAGGGCGTAAATGAAAAACTGTTTTTT. Its translation is CASSNEGVNEKLFF.

V is TRBV2 and J is TRBJ2-1, with D unclear. Germline V gene data show CDR1 as SNHLY and CDR2 as FYNNEI. The CDR3 loop spans 12 amino acids. Trimming shortened V by 3 bases and J by 6 bases, and 6 bases separated the two germline ends. CDR3 residues: CASSEQTNEQFF. Here the CDR3 DNA reads TGTGCCAGCAGTGAGCAAACCAATGAGCAGTTCTTC.

This chain joins TRBV11-2 and TRBJ2-4; the match to TRBD1 covers 7 bases. Germline V gene data show CDR1 as SGHAT and CDR2 as FQNNGV. This CDR3 has 14 residues. The ends lost 2 bases at V and 8 bases at J; junction bases unmatched: 6. CDR3 region: CASSLRAGGDIQYF. As DNA, the CDR3 is TGTGCCAGCAGCTTAAGGGCAGGGGGAGACATTCAGTACTTC.

Remarks on this clonotype: Compared with germline, one end of the junction differs, possibly owing to a read error. The genes are TRBV10-2 and TRBJ2-3, with D possibly matching TRBD2 (5 bases). CDR3 length: 15 amino acids. Germline V CDR1 and CDR2: WSHSY, SAAADI. In nucleotides, the CDR3 is TGTGCCAGCAGCGTAGGGAGCCTAGTTCAGGATACGCAGTATTTT. Protein product: CASSVGSLVQDTQYF.

This clonotype was found many times. The chain carries TRBV7-6 and TRBJ1-5; TRBD1 matches at 7 bases. Germline CDR1 SGHVS, CDR2 FNYEAQ. V was clipped by 2 bases and J by 5 bases; unmatched bases: 6. This CDR3 is built from 15 residues. The CDR3 sequence: CASSLQGVAHQPQHF. DNA for the CDR3: TGTGCCAGCAGCTTACAGGGGGTTGCCCATCAGCCCCAGCATTTT.

This clonotype was found once. This rearrangement joins TRBV2 to TRBJ1-2; a possible D gene is TRBD1 (5 bases). In germline, CDR1 is SNHLY, CDR2 FYNNEI. The CDR3 length is 13 residues. The V end was cut by 7 bases, the J end by 4 bases, with 13 bases between. Here the CDR3 DNA reads TGTGCCAGCACTTCGGACGGGGGCTATGGCTACACCTTC. Amino acids: CASTSDGGYGYTF.

By share, this clonotype counts as medium-sized. The chain couples TRBV14 to TRBJ2-1, with TRBD2 matching 7 bases. The germline CDR1 and CDR2 sequences are SGHDN and FVKESK. CDR3 length equals 16 residues. V gave up 1 base and J gave up 5 bases; unmatched junction bases: 8. The CDR3 sequence: CASSQVPGLVDNEQFF. The CDR3 nucleotides read TGTGCCAGCAGCCAAGTTCCTGGACTAGTTGACAATGAGCAGTTCTTC. The entire variable domain, with the rest obtained from reference TRBV14 and TRBJ2-1, is as follows: EAGVTQFPSHSVIEKGQTVTLRCDPISGHDNLYWYRRVMGKEIKFLLHFVKESKQDESGMPNNRFLAERTGGTYSTLKVQPAELEDSGVYFCASSQVPGLVDNEQFFGPGTRLTVL.

In this sample, this clonotype turned up many times. In nucleotides, the CDR3 is TGTGCCAGCAGTTTGCTAGGGGACGGGTTAGAGCCCCAGCATTTT. Translating gives CASSLLGDGLEPQHF. This chain links TRBV12-3 or TRBV12-4 with TRBJ1-5, with D perhaps TRBD1 (5 bases). V was shortened by 3 bases and J by 8 bases, with 17 bases between the two germline ends. This CDR3 contains 15 residues.

This chain links TRBV18 with TRBJ1-4; D is uncertain. The V gene lost 3 bases and the J gene lost 0 bases, with 5 bases spanning the gap. This CDR3 region has 14 residues. Germline V lookup: CDR1 KGHSH, CDR2 LQKENI. Here the CDR3 DNA reads TGTGCCAGCTCACCTTACACAACTAATGAAAAACTGTTTTTT. Its translation is CASSPYTTNEKLFF. Filled out from reference TRBV18 and TRBJ1-4, the complete variable domain reads NAGVMQNPRHLVRRRGQEARLRCSPMKGHSHVYWYRQLPEEGLKFMVYLQKENIIDESGMPKERFSAEFPKEGPSILRIQQVVRGDSAAYFCASSPYTTNEKLFFGSGTQLSVL.

This clonotype was detected ten times or more. The rearrangement uses TRBV11-2 and TRBJ2-6, with D maybe TRBD1 (6 bases). Trimming took off 0 bases at V and 0 bases at J, with 9 bases between the two ends. Per the germline V gene, CDR1 is SGHAT and CDR2 is FQNNGV. This CDR3 region has 17 residues. CDR3 sequence reads: CASSLDDRRSGANVLTF. In DNA, the CDR3 is TGTGCCAGCAGCTTAGATGACAGGCGCTCTGGGGCCAACGTCCTGACTTTC.